One T cell receptor beta chain is described in this entry. Its antigen is not known. Each CDR3 protein gets one entry after TCRdb re-called the 5' RACE reads with MiXCR. The table records around 290,000 distinct CDR3 sequences, roughly 10% of them present only once. This specimen comes from a study of identical twins. Study observations and caveats: Fewer insertions were carried by abundant cord blood beta clonotypes, but none was seen in memory repertoires. Possibly, invariant MAIT and iNKT cells partly confounded zero-insertion analyses. The same donors were not followed; conclusions instead depended on cross-sectional statistical analysis.

The CDR3 length is 16 residues. Germline-derived CDR1 and CDR2 are SEHNR and FQNEAQ (reference sequence). Trimming stripped 1 base from V and 2 bases from J, with 12 bases between. These same data were also listed under a study on yellow fever vaccine responses in identical twins.

The chain combines TRBV7-9 with TRBJ2-1; TRBD1 is a possible D gene (6 bases). The material sequenced was CD8+ T cells sorted from blood. The clonotype comes from a woman younger than 30 in good health. CDR3 DNA sequence: TGTGCCAGCAGCTTAGGGGGGCCTGATACCTACAATGAGCAGTTCTTC. Translating gives CASSLGGPDTYNEQFF.